This note documents a single T cell receptor (beta chain) sequence. Its antigen is not identified. The data were taken from a study of cytomegalovirus exposure and HLA in healthy donors. The CDR3 is 15 amino acids. The V gene's germline CDR1 is SGHTA and CDR2 FQGNSA. Trimming removed 3 bases from V and 1 base from J, with 10 bases in between. Primers: 60 Vbeta forward and 13 Jbeta reverse. Generated by immunoSEQ multiplex PCR, the TCRdb table keeps only in-frame clones and is missing some. The data show about 170,000 clones, more than 75% seen once. Study results and caveats: Association of roughly 17,000 TCR beta sequences with HLA alleles was found at 0.05 false discovery rate in a later analysis. Earlier findings revealed that most TCR beta V segments proved productive either about 90% or about 30% of the time. Relative to the approximately 700-donor mean, N-insertions were reportedly fewer in an Asian-associated ancestry cluster in a later analysis.

Sequencing used PBMCs. The chain combines TRBV7-2 with TRBJ1-3; D remains ambiguous. The sequence derives from a man under 40 in good health and CMV-seropositive. The DNA of the CDR3 is TGTGCCAGCAGCTTTCTGGCCTTATCTGGAAACACCATATATTTT. Its protein product is CASSFLALSGNTIYF.